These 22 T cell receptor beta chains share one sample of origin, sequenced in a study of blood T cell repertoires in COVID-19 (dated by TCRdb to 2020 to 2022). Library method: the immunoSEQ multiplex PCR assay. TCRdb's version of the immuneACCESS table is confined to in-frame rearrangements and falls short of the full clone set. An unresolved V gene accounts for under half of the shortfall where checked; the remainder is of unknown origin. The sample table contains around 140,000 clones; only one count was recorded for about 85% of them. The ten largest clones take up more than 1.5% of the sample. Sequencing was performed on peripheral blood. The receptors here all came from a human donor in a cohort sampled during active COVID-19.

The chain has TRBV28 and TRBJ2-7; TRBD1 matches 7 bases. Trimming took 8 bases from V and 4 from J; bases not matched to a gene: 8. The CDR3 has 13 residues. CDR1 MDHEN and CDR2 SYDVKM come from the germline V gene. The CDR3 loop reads CASATDREYEQYF. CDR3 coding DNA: TGTGCCAGCGCTACTGACAGGGAATACGAGCAGTACTTC.

This CDR3 is CASSFVGRPYEQYF. The CDR3 nucleotides read TGCGCCAGCAGCTTTGTGGGCAGGCCCTACGAGCAGTACTTC. This sequence joins TRBV5-1 and TRBJ2-7; D is undetermined. This CDR3 spans 14 amino acids. V was trimmed by 2 bases and J by 2 bases, leaving 11 bases between them. From germline, CDR1 is SGHRS and CDR2 YFSETQ.

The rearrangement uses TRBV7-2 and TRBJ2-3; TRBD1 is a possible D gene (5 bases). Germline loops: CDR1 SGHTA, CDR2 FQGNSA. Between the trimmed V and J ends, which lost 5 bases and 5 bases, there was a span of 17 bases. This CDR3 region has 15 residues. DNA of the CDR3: TGTGCCAGCAGCCAAATACTGGGGCGTGGAGATACGCAGTATTTT. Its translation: CASSQILGRGDTQYF.

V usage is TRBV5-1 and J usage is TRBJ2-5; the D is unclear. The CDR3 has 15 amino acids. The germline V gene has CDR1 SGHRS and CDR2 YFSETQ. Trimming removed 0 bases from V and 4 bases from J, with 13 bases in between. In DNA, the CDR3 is TGCGCCAGCAGCTTGGCCTCTCCGACTCGAGAGACCCAGTACTTC. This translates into CASSLASPTRETQYF.

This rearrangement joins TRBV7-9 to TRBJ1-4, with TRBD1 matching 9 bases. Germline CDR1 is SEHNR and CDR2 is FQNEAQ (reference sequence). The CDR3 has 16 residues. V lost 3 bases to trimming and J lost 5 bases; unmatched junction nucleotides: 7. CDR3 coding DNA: TGTGCCAGCAGCTTCCCGGGGGGACAGGGCAATGAAAAACTGTTTTTT. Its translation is CASSFPGGQGNEKLFF.

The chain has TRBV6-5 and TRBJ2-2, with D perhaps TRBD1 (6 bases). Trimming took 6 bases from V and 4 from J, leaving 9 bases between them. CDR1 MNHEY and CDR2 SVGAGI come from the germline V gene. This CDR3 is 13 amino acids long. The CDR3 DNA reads TGTGCCAGCAGATTACAGGGCACCGGGGAGCTGTTTTTT. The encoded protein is CASRLQGTGELFF.

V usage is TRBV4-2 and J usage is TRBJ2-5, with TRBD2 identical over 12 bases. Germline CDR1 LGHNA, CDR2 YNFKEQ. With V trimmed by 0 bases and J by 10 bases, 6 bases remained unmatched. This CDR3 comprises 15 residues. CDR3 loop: CASSQEGLAGGVQYF. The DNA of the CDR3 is TGTGCCAGCAGCCAAGAAGGCCTAGCGGGAGGGGTCCAGTACTTC.

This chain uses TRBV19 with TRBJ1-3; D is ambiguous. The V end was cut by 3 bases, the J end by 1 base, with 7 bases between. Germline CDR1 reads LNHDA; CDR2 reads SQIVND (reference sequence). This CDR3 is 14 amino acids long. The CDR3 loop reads CASSIEASGNTIYF. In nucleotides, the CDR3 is TGTGCCAGTAGTATTGAGGCGTCTGGAAACACCATATATTTT.

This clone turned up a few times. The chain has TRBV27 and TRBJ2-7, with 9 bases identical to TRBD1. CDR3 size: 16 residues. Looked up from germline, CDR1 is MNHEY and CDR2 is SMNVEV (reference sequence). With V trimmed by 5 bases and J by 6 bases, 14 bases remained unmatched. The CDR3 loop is CASSPWAGTGSSEQYF. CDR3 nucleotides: TGTGCCAGCAGTCCTTGGGCGGGGACAGGGTCTAGCGAGCAGTACTTC.

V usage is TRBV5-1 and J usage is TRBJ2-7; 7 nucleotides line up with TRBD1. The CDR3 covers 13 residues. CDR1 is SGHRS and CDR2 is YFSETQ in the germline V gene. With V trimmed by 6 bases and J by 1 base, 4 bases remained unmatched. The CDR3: CASKQGSSYEQYF. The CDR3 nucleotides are TGCGCCAGCAAACAGGGGTCGTCCTACGAGCAGTACTTC.

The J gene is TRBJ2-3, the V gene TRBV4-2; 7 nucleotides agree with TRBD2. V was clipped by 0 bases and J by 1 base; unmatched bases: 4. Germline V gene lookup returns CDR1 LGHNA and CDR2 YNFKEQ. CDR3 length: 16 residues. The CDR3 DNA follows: TGTGCCAGCAGCCAAGAAGGACGGGAGGGCACAGATACGCAGTATTTT. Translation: CASSQEGREGTDTQYF.

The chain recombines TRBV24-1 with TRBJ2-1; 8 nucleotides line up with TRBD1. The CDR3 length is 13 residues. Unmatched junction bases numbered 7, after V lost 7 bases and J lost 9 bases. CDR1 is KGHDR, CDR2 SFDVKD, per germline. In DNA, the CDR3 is TGTGCCACCAGAGGACAGGGACGCGGTGAGCAGTTCTTC. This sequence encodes CATRGQGRGEQFF.

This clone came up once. The CDR3 DNA reads as TGTGCCAGCGGACAGGGCACTGAAGCTTTCTTT. Its protein is CASGQGTEAFF. This sequence joins TRBV28 and TRBJ1-1; the match to TRBD1 covers 8 bases. CDR3 length equals 11 residues. The ends lost 8 bases at V and 4 bases at J; junction bases unmatched: 0. Germline V gene lookup returns CDR1 MDHEN and CDR2 SYDVKM.

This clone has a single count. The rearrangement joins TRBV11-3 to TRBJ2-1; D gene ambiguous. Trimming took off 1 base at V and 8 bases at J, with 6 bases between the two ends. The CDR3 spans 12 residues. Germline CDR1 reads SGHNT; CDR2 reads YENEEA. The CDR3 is CASSLVGHEQFF. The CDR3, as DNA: TGTGCCAGCAGCTTAGTGGGCCATGAGCAGTTCTTC.

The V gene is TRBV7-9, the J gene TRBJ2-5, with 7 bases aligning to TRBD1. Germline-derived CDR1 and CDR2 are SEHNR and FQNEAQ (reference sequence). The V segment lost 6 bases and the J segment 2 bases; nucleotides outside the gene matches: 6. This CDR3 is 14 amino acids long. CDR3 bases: TGTGCCAGCAGACCGGGACAGTGGCAAGAGACCCAGTACTTC. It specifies CASRPGQWQETQYF.

The CDR3 bases are TGTGCCAGCAGCTCTCTACAGGGGATTAATGAGCAGTTCTTC. Residues: CASSSLQGINEQFF. The gene calls are TRBV11-2 and TRBJ2-1, with TRBD1 matching 7 bases. The junction had 7 bases not matched to a gene; V was cut back by 4 bases and J by 7 bases. This CDR3 region has 14 residues. CDR1 and CDR2 from the germline V gene are SGHAT and FQNNGV.

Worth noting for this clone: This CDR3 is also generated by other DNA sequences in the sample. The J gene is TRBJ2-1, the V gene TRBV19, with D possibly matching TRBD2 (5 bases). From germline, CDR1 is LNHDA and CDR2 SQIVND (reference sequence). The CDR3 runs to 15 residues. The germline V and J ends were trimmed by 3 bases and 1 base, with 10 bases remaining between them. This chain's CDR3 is CASSIQSGSYNEQFF. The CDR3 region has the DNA TGTGCCAGTAGTATCCAGTCGGGATCCTACAATGAGCAGTTCTTC.

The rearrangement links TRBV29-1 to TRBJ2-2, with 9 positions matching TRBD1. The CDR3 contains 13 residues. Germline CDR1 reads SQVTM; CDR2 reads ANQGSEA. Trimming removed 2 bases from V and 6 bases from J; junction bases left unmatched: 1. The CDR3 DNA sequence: TGCAGCGTTGAAAGGACAGGGGCCGGGGAGCTGTTTTTT. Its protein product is CSVERTGAGELFF.

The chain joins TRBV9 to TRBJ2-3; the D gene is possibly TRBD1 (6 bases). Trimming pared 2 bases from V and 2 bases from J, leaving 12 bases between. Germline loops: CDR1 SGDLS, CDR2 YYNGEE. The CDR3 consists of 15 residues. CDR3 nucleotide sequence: TGTGCCAGCAGCGTGGGGGCCCTGTACACAGATACGCAGTATTTT. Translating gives CASSVGALYTDTQYF.

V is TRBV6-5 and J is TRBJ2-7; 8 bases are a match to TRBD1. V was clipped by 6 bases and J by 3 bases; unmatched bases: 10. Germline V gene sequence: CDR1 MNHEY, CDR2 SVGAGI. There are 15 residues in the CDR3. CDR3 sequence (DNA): TGTGCCAGCAGAGGGGACAGGAACGATTACTACGAGCAGTACTTC. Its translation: CASRGDRNDYYEQYF.

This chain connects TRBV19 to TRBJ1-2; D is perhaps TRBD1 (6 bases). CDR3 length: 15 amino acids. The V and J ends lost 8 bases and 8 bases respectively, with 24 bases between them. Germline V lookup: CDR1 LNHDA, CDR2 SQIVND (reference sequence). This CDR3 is CASRLDSTFIQGYTF. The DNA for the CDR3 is TGTGCCAGTCGACTGGACAGTACCTTCATACAGGGCTACACCTTC.

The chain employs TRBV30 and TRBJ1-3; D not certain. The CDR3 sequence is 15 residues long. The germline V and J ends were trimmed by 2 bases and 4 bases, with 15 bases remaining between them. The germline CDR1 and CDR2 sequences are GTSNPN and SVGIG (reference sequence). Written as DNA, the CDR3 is TGTGCCTGGAGTATGGGCCCGAGTACAGGAAACACCATATATTTT. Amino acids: CAWSMGPSTGNTIYF.